This T cell receptor (beta chain) was found in a study of OX40 agonist ivuxolimab in advanced cancers. Study context: Patients were dosed with the agonistic anti-OX40 (CD134) antibody ivuxolimab. Patients were treated with intravenous ivuxolimab, dosed at 0.01 to 10 mg/kg and infused every 2 weeks. General study findings and limits: With doses of 0.1 to 3.0 mg/kg, CD4+ and CD8+ blood T cells had undergone clonal expansion by week 6. The investigators did not determine what antigen specificity the expanded peripheral T cells had.

This clone appeared once. Antigen specificity is unknown. Assay: immunoSEQ multiplex PCR; the TCRdb copy retains only in-frame clones and omits some. The sample shows just over 80,000 clones, nearly 90% of them seen only once. The CDR3 contains 15 residues. From germline, CDR1 is MNHEY and CDR2 SMNVEV (reference sequence). Deletions cut 3 bases from V and 5 bases from J, with 16 bases between. The V call is TRBV27, the J call TRBJ1-1; no definite D call. The source of this sequence is an adult with an advanced solid tumor such as melanoma, head and neck, liver or kidney cancer. The specimen comprised CD4+ or CD8+ T cells sorted from blood, sampled in a trial of the OX40 agonist ivuxolimab. The CDR3 coding sequence is TGTGCCAGCAGTTTGACTCCCGAATTCCGAACTGAAGCTTTCTTT. It encodes CASSLTPEFRTEAFF.